The 10 T cell receptor beta chains reported below all come from one sample, sequenced in a study of PD-L1 blockade in urothelial cancer. TCRdb's table, derived via immunoSEQ multiplex PCR, lists solely in-frame clones and lacks some. The sample carries 25,000 to 35,000 clones, around four fifths recorded once. Noted time point: peripheral blood 6 weeks after treatment start. Here the sequenced sample was PBMCs, taken around atezolizumab (anti-PD-L1) treatment. The receptors were gathered from a man in his 70s with urothelial cancer.

V is TRBV4-3 and J is TRBJ2-1, with a weak D call TRBD2 (5 bases). The length of the CDR3 is 15 residues. Per the germline V gene, CDR1 is LGHNA and CDR2 is YSLEER. V lost 4 bases to trimming and J lost 4 bases, with 14 bases between them. The CDR3 protein is CASSPGGTAYNEQFF. The CDR3 DNA is TGCGCCAGCAGCCCCGGAGGAACAGCTTACAATGAGCAGTTCTTC.

This clone was counted between two and nine times. The DNA for the CDR3 is TGTGCCAGCAGTTACCCGCAGGGGGGAAATGGAGGGCCCCAGCATTTT. Translating it yields CASSYPQGGNGGPQHF. The chain couples TRBV6-6 to TRBJ1-5, with TRBD1 matching over 7 bases. J was trimmed by 9 bases and V by 2 bases; bases with no gene match: 13. This CDR3 has 16 amino acids. Germline V lookup: CDR1 MNHNY, CDR2 SVGAGI (reference sequence).

This clone has more than one count but fewer than ten. This CDR3 is CASSFRRGDEQYF. CDR3 DNA sequence: TGTGCCAGCAGCTTCCGCCGGGGGGACGAGCAGTACTTC. J is TRBJ2-7 and V is TRBV7-7; the match to TRBD2 covers 7 bases. Germline V gives CDR1 SSHAT, CDR2 FNYEAQ (reference sequence). V trimming: 3 bases; J trimming: 5 bases; junction bases outside the gene matches: 4. The CDR3 length is 13 residues. The entire variable domain, with the rest obtained from reference TRBV7-7 and TRBJ2-7, is as follows: GAGVSQSPRYKVTKRGQDVTLRCDPISSHATLYWYQQALGQGPEFLTYFNYEAQPDKSGLPSDRFSAERPEGSISTLTIQRTEQRDSAMYRCASSFRRGDEQYFGPGTRLTVT.

The chain uses TRBV4-3 and TRBJ2-1, with a weak D call TRBD1 (6 bases). The germline V gene has CDR1 LGHNA and CDR2 YSLEER. The CDR3 covers 15 residues. The V end lost 1 base, the J end lost 5 bases, and 12 bases lay between the germline ends. The CDR3 loop reads CASSQVGEGDNEQFF. The CDR3 DNA sequence: TGCGCCAGCAGCCAAGTGGGCGAGGGGGACAATGAGCAGTTCTTC.

The rearrangement uses TRBV5-1 and TRBJ2-3, with TRBD1 matching over 7 bases. J gave up 2 bases and V 5 bases, and 5 bases lay outside the gene matches. CDR3 length equals 14 residues. Germline CDR1 and CDR2: SGHRS and YFSETQ. CDR3: CASRRDSFTDTQYF. DNA of the CDR3: TGCGCCAGCAGACGGGACAGCTTCACAGATACGCAGTATTTT.

The V and J genes are TRBV19 and TRBJ2-5; D may be TRBD2 (6 bases). Per the germline V gene, CDR1 is LNHDA and CDR2 is SQIVND (reference sequence). The CDR3 totals 14 residues. Trimming removed 7 bases at V and 1 base at J, with 13 bases between. The CDR3 DNA is TGTGCCAGTAACTCATGGCGGGGCCAAGAGACCCAGTACTTC. Its protein product is CASNSWRGQETQYF. The variable domain in full, completed from reference TRBV19 and TRBJ2-5, reads DGGITQSPKYLFRKEGQNVTLSCEQNLNHDAMYWYRQDPGQGLRLIYYSQIVNDFQKGDIAEGYSVSREKKESFPLTVTSAQKNPTAFYLCASNSWRGQETQYFGPGTRLLVL.

The chain combines TRBV5-1 with TRBJ2-7; 9 bases are a match to TRBD2. The CDR3 has 15 amino acids. The germline V gene encodes CDR1 SGHRS and CDR2 YFSETQ. Trimming at V came to 0 bases and at J to 5 bases, leaving 6 bases not matched to a gene. The CDR3 protein is CASSLEGLATHEQYF. The DNA of the CDR3 is TGCGCCAGCAGCTTGGAGGGACTAGCTACCCACGAGCAGTACTTC.

This clone was seen only a few times. V gene TRBV9 combines with J gene TRBJ2-1; 9 nucleotides match TRBD2. Germline assignment: CDR1 SGDLS and CDR2 YYNGEE. The CDR3 sequence is 15 residues long. After removal of 1 base from V and 7 bases from J, the junction contained 6 bases not matched to a gene. The CDR3 here is CASSVLSGRENEQFF. The CDR3 bases are TGTGCCAGCAGCGTACTTAGCGGGAGAGAAAATGAGCAGTTCTTC.

This rearrangement joins TRBV28 to TRBJ1-2; TRBD1 aligns across 11 bases. Germline loops: CDR1 MDHEN, CDR2 SYDVKM. V was pared by 3 bases and J by 7 bases, with 4 bases of the junction left unmatched. CDR3 length: 14 residues. The CDR3 DNA follows: TGTGCCAGCAGTTTGAGGGACAGGGGGGGTGGCTACACCTTC. Protein product: CASSLRDRGGGYTF.

This chain joins TRBV7-2 and TRBJ2-7, with 10 positions matching TRBD1. After removal of 5 bases from V and 6 bases from J, the junction contained 7 bases not matched to a gene. The CDR3 extends over 14 amino acids. Germline CDR1 SGHTA, CDR2 FQGNSA. CDR3 coding DNA: TGTGCCAGCAGCCCCAGACAGGGGGCGGGCGAGCAGTACTTC. Protein: CASSPRQGAGEQYF.